Below, one TCR beta chain is given with its context. Its antigen is unknown. This entry is derived from a study of graft-versus-host responses after intestinal transplantation. Across the whole study: Transplants were multivisceral, liver-intestinal, or isolated intestinal.

Notes on the study in general: Circulating GvH clone levels at their peak were associated with HvG declines (early post-transplant). Ileal or blood samples showed some GvH clones first, and such clones were also found in recipient marrow. Clonal ratios of graft-versus-host to host-versus-graft in allografts were high for patients exhibiting graft-donor T cell macrochimerism.

V lost 4 bases and J lost 2; bases outside the gene matches: 2. Germline V CDR1 and CDR2: PRHDT, FYEKMQ (reference sequence). The length of the CDR3 is 15 residues. Some clones are missing from TCRdb's copy, which holds only in-frame ones; the method was immunoSEQ multiplex PCR. The sample lists fewer than 50,000 clones; roughly 90% were seen once. This clonotype was obtained from a human patient who received an intestinal transplant, so some T cells may come from the graft donor. This specimen was PBMCs, taken 524 days after transplant. V gene TRBV13 combines with J gene TRBJ2-1; TRBD1 agrees at 10 bases. CDR3 region: CASSSGTGAYNEQFF. CDR3 in DNA: TGTGCCAGCAGCTCCGGGACAGGGGCCTACAATGAGCAGTTCTTC.